This is a list of T cell receptor beta chains from one sample in a study of cytomegalovirus exposure and HLA in healthy donors. Only in-frame clones appear in the TCRdb table, and some are missing; sequencing was by immunoSEQ multiplex PCR. The table lists over 150,000 clones, approximately 79% of them singletons. The specimen was PBMCs. The receptors were sampled from a woman aged 18-29 years in good health and CMV-seronegative. CDR3s include the opening cysteine and the closing phenylalanine or tryptophan. The D gene is left open where the match is weak. Part of the rows lack a size; the others show once, few, many or a class for expanded clones.

V	J	size	D	length	CDR3	DNA
TRBV5-4	TRBJ1-2	NA	TRBD1	15	CASRHGTALSYGYTF	TGTGCCAGCAGGCACGGGACAGCGTTGAGCTATGGCTACACCTTC
TRBV29-1	TRBJ2-4	NA	NA	15	CSVVVTELAKNIQYF	TGCAGCGTTGTCGTAACAGAATTAGCCAAAAACATTCAGTACTTC
TRBV15	TRBJ1-2	NA	NA	13	CATSRDFREGYTF	TGTGCCACCAGCAGAGATTTCCGAGAGGGCTACACCTTC
TRBV4-3	TRBJ2-7	NA	NA	15	CASSQDFGRTYEQYF	TGCGCCAGCAGCCAAGATTTTGGCAGGACTTACGAGCAGTACTTC
TRBV11-2	TRBJ1-6	NA	NA	14	CASSLWQNNSPLHF	TGTGCCAGCAGCTTATGGCAAAATAATTCACCCCTCCACTTT
TRBV7-2	TRBJ2-1	NA	TRBD2	16	CASSSLSGRRGNEQFF	TGTGCCAGCAGCTCCCTTAGCGGGAGGAGGGGCAATGAGCAGTTCTTC
TRBV28	TRBJ1-2	NA	TRBD1	15	CASSFGRGRGYGYTF	TGTGCCAGCAGTTTCGGCAGGGGGCGAGGGTATGGCTACACCTTC
TRBV5-1	TRBJ2-1	NA	NA	13	CASSAQGTFEQFF	TGCGCCAGCAGCGCGCAGGGTACGTTTGAGCAGTTCTTC
TRBV29-1	TRBJ1-2	NA	NA	10	CSVLQRGYTF	TGCAGCGTTTTACAGAGAGGCTACACCTTC
TRBV28	TRBJ2-5	few	TRBD2	11	CASREEETQYF	TGTGCCAGCCGGGAGGAAGAGACCCAGTACTTC
TRBV15	TRBJ1-4	NA	TRBD1	15	CATSRDRTGAEKLFF	TGTGCCACCAGCAGAGATAGGACAGGGGCCGAAAAACTGTTTTTT
TRBV5-1	TRBJ2-3	NA	TRBD2	17	CASSPGTSGRRSDTQYF	TGCGCCAGCAGCCCCGGGACTAGCGGGAGACGGTCAGATACGCAGTATTTT
TRBV11-2	TRBJ2-7	NA	NA	14	CASSLAGFSYEQYF	TGTGCCAGCAGCTTAGCGGGGTTCTCCTACGAGCAGTACTTC
TRBV19	TRBJ1-1	NA	NA	13	CASTYNRDTEAFF	TGTGCCAGTACCTACAACAGGGACACTGAAGCTTTCTTT
TRBV9	TRBJ2-3	few	NA	15	CASSEGQYSTDTQYF	TGTGCCAGCAGCGAAGGACAGTACAGCACAGATACGCAGTATTTT
TRBV5-1	TRBJ2-1	NA	TRBD2	13	CASTSGGPNEQFF	TGCGCCAGCACTAGCGGGGGCCCCAATGAGCAGTTCTTC
TRBV19	TRBJ1-5	NA	NA	17	CASSIDNIPYSNQPQHF	TGTGCCAGTAGTATAGATAATATACCCTATAGCAATCAGCCCCAGCATTTT
TRBV5-1	TRBJ2-7	NA	NA	15	CASSLGSGGTYEQYF	TGCGCCAGCAGCTTGGGAAGTGGCGGGACCTACGAGCAGTACTTC
TRBV27	TRBJ2-1	NA	TRBD2	17	CASSPHRLERGYNEQFF	TGTGCCAGCAGTCCACACCGACTGGAGCGGGGGTACAATGAGCAGTTCTTC
TRBV7-9	TRBJ2-6	NA	TRBD1	16	CASSFTGAAGANVLTF	TGTGCCAGCAGCTTCACAGGGGCCGCGGGGGCCAACGTCCTGACTTTC
TRBV4-3	TRBJ2-3	NA	NA	17	CASSQELRQLHTDTQYF	TGCGCCAGCAGCCAAGAGTTGAGACAGCTACACACAGATACGCAGTATTTT
TRBV6-1	TRBJ1-5	NA	TRBD1	16	CASSEARQGARQPQHF	TGTGCCAGCAGTGAAGCGAGACAGGGGGCACGACAGCCCCAGCATTTT
TRBV28	TRBJ1-6	NA	TRBD1	15	CASSSRTGGNSPLHF	TGTGCCAGCAGTTCCCGGACAGGGGGTAATTCACCCCTCCACTTT
TRBV9	TRBJ2-7	once	NA	16	CASSSVAGGGQGTQYF	TGTGCCAGCAGCTCAGTAGCGGGAGGAGGACAGGGGACGCAGTACTTC
TRBV4-1	TRBJ2-7	NA	NA	15	CASSQERTVSYEQYF	TGCGCCAGCAGCCAAGAAAGGACAGTTTCCTACGAGCAGTACTTC
TRBV7-3	TRBJ2-3	once	TRBD1	20	CASSLTPGTGGESSTDTQYF	TGTGCCAGCAGCTTAACCCCCGGGACAGGGGGCGAGTCTAGCACAGATACGCAGTATTTT
TRBV5-6	TRBJ1-2	NA	TRBD1	16	CASSLGWDRLKTHYTF	TGTGCCAGCAGCTTGGGGTGGGACAGACTTAAGACCCACTACACCTTC
TRBV5-1	TRBJ1-6	NA	NA	14	CASSGRGGDSPLHF	TGCGCCAGCAGCGGGAGAGGGGGGGATTCACCCCTCCACTTT
TRBV6-5	TRBJ1-6	NA	TRBD1	15	CASSSGTGGFSPLHF	TGTGCCAGCAGTTCGGGGACAGGGGGCTTTTCACCCCTCCACTTT
TRBV10-3	TRBJ2-7	NA	NA	10	CAIGGDEQYF	TGTGCCATCGGGGGCGACGAGCAGTACTTC
TRBV27	TRBJ1-2	NA	TRBD1	14	CASRPTGGNYGYTF	TGTGCCAGCAGACCTACAGGGGGTAACTATGGCTACACCTTC
TRBV9	TRBJ1-2	NA	TRBD1	12	CASSTWTGPYTF	TGTGCCAGCAGCACCTGGACAGGGCCCTACACCTTC
TRBV19	TRBJ1-5	NA	NA	15	CASSSGGNSNQPQHF	TGTGCCAGTAGTTCGGGAGGGAATAGCAATCAGCCCCAGCATTTT
TRBV2	TRBJ1-5	NA	TRBD1	15	CASREQTGGLEPQHF	TGTGCCAGCAGGGAACAGACAGGGGGCTTGGAGCCCCAGCATTTT
TRBV25-1	TRBJ2-2	few	TRBD2	17	CASSESPLAGDTGELFF	TGTGCCAGCAGTGAATCGCCTCTAGCGGGGGACACCGGGGAGCTGTTTTTT
TRBV5-1	TRBJ2-5	NA	NA	13	CASGRGFQETQYF	TGCGCCAGCGGCCGGGGATTTCAAGAGACCCAGTACTTC
TRBV6-1	TRBJ1-4	NA	TRBD1	15	CASSEHQGALEKLFF	TGTGCCAGCAGTGAACACCAGGGGGCCCTCGAAAAACTGTTTTTT
TRBV19	TRBJ1-5	NA	TRBD1	17	CASRKGVDRGSNQPQHF	TGTGCCAGTAGAAAGGGGGTGGACAGGGGCAGCAATCAGCCCCAGCATTTT
TRBV9	TRBJ2-3	NA	TRBD2	16	CASSNRLAGDKDTQYF	TGTGCCAGCAGCAACCGACTAGCGGGAGATAAAGATACGCAGTATTTT
TRBV10-2	TRBJ1-1	few	NA	15	CASSTGFLMNTEAFF	TGCGCCAGCAGTACGGGGTTTCTTATGAACACTGAAGCTTTCTTT
TRBV7-2	TRBJ2-3	few	TRBD1	16	CASSLTGDTSTDTQYF	TGTGCCAGCAGCTTAACAGGGGACACGAGCACAGATACGCAGTATTTT
TRBV28	TRBJ2-7	NA	TRBD2	16	CASTPGGGQSSYEQYF	TGTGCCAGCACCCCGGGGGGTGGCCAGAGCTCCTACGAGCAGTACTTC
TRBV2	TRBJ1-6	NA	TRBD1	16	CASKRSDRGRNSPLHF	TGTGCCAGCAAACGTTCGGACAGGGGGCGTAATTCACCCCTCCACTTT
TRBV28	TRBJ1-2	few	NA	18	CASSLTPSAGRMGYGYTF	TGTGCCAGCAGTTTAACCCCGTCGGCAGGGCGGATGGGCTATGGCTACACCTTC
TRBV9	TRBJ2-5	once	TRBD2	17	CASSLGFLAGGQETQYF	TGTGCCAGCAGCCTAGGGTTCCTAGCGGGAGGGCAAGAGACCCAGTACTTC
TRBV28	TRBJ2-7	NA	TRBD2	15	CASSWTSGSSYEQYF	TGTGCCAGCAGCTGGACTAGTGGGAGCTCCTACGAGCAGTACTTC
TRBV5-6	TRBJ1-3	NA	NA	14	CASSFADSGNTIYF	TGTGCCAGCAGCTTCGCGGATTCTGGAAACACCATATATTTT
TRBV5-1	TRBJ2-1	NA	TRBD2	15	CASSPGGGSYNEQFF	TGCGCCAGCAGCCCGGGGGGGGGCTCCTACAATGAGCAGTTCTTC
TRBV28	TRBJ2-3	NA	NA	15	CASQRGDSRTDTQYF	TGTGCCAGCCAAAGGGGGGACAGTCGCACAGATACGCAGTATTTT
TRBV6-6	TRBJ1-5	NA	TRBD1	16	CASSPPTGEGNQPQHF	TGTGCCAGCAGCCCCCCGACAGGGGAGGGAAATCAGCCCCAGCATTTT